These 23 T cell receptor beta chains originate from one sample sequenced in a study of blood T cells in healthy people across ages. A second PCR, run for about 6 to 12 cycles, used a sample-barcoded 5' primer plus a J-beta primer mix. A single record per CDR3 protein comes from TCRdb applying MiXCR to the 5' RACE reads. The table has approximately 900,000 distinct CDR3 sequences, about 27% seen once. These sequences were also reported in another study, on T cells of mothers and their children.

The specimen was blood. The receptors stem from a woman between 40 and 50 years old in good health.

A few counts support this clonotype. J is TRBJ1-5 and V is TRBV15; D is possibly TRBD1 (5 bases). The germline gives CDR1 LNHNV, CDR2 YYDKDF (reference sequence). Trimming took 1 base from V and 6 from J, leaving 7 bases between them. This CDR3 comprises 13 residues. The CDR3: CATSRGQFQPQHF. The CDR3 region has the DNA TGTGCCACCAGCAGAGGACAGTTTCAGCCCCAGCATTTT. The complete variable domain, with remaining parts taken from reference TRBV15 and TRBJ1-5, reads DAMVIQNPRYQVTQFGKPVTLSCSQTLNHNVMYWYQQKSSQAPKLLFHYYDKDFNNEADTPDNFQSRRPNTSFCFLDIRSPGLGDTAMYLCATSRGQFQPQHFGDGTRLSIL.

This clonotype occurred a few times. The chain combines TRBV28 with TRBJ1-1, with D maybe TRBD1 (5 bases). This CDR3 spans 18 amino acids. Germline V gene data show CDR1 as MDHEN and CDR2 as SYDVKM. Deletions cut 6 bases from V and 0 bases from J, with 23 bases between. CDR3 region: CASSPSPGTGSMNTEAFF. The CDR3 DNA follows: TGTGCCAGCAGCCCCTCTCCCGGGACGGGGTCGATGAACACTGAAGCTTTCTTT.

This clonotype was recorded many times. This rearrangement joins TRBV6-6 to TRBJ2-1; TRBD2 might be the D (5 bases). Looked up from germline, CDR1 is MNHNY and CDR2 is SVGAGI (reference sequence). The CDR3 is made up of 15 amino acids. The ends were cut back, 2 bases at V and 6 bases at J, with 14 bases in the middle. CDR3 amino acids: CASSYRLARGNEQFF. In nucleotides, the CDR3 is TGTGCCAGCAGTTACAGGCTAGCTCGTGGCAATGAGCAGTTCTTC.

This chain joins TRBV20-1 and TRBJ2-1; TRBD2 aligns across 11 bases. CDR1 and CDR2 from the germline V gene are DFQATT and SNEGSKA (reference sequence). The CDR3 covers 14 residues. Trimming at V came to 6 bases and at J to 4 bases, leaving 5 bases not matched to a gene. Written as DNA, the CDR3 is TGCAGTGCCTGCGGGACTAGCGGTTACAATGAGCAGTTCTTC. Translation: CSACGTSGYNEQFF.

This clonotype came up many times. The rearrangement uses TRBV7-2 and TRBJ2-7, with D perhaps TRBD1 or TRBD2 (5 bases each). Germline V gene sequence: CDR1 SGHTA, CDR2 FQGNSA. The V and J ends lost 4 bases and 9 bases respectively, with 19 bases between them. The CDR3 has 14 amino acids. This chain's CDR3 is CASSSTNTGGRQYF. CDR3 DNA: TGTGCCAGCAGCTCCACCAATACAGGAGGACGGCAGTACTTC.

The gene calls are TRBV28 and TRBJ2-1, with TRBD1 matching 9 bases. Germline assignment: CDR1 MDHEN and CDR2 SYDVKM. The CDR3 runs 16 residues. With V trimmed by 6 bases and J by 7 bases, 13 bases remained unmatched. CDR3 sequence: CASSTPGQGRANEQFF. For the CDR3, the DNA is TGTGCCAGCAGCACCCCGGGACAGGGTCGAGCGAATGAGCAGTTCTTC. The full variable domain, rest sourced from reference TRBV28 and TRBJ2-1, is DVKVTQSSRYLVKRTGEKVFLECVQDMDHENMFWYRQDPGLGLRLIYFSYDVKMKEKGDIPEGYSVSREKKERFSLILESASTNQTSMYLCASSTPGQGRANEQFFGPGTRLTVL.

The CDR3 DNA reads as TGTGCCAGCAGGGGACAGGACACTGAAGCTTTCTTT. Translated, it gives CASRGQDTEAFF. The rearrangement joins TRBV5-6 to TRBJ1-1; 8 bases are shared with TRBD1. This CDR3 comprises 12 residues. After removal of 5 bases from V and 3 bases from J, the junction contained 0 bases not matched to a gene. CDR1 and CDR2 from the germline V gene are SGHDT and YYEEEE.

The genes are TRBV9 and TRBJ1-2, with 7 bases aligning to TRBD1. The ends lost 0 bases at V and 4 bases at J; junction bases unmatched: 9. The V gene's germline CDR1 is SGDLS and CDR2 YYNGEE. CDR3 length: 16 amino acids. CDR3: CASSVDPDRRSYGYTF. CDR3 DNA sequence: TGTGCCAGCAGCGTAGACCCGGACAGGAGATCCTATGGCTACACCTTC.

The chain uses TRBV20-1 and TRBJ1-1; no firm D call. Between the trimmed V and J ends, which lost 3 bases and 3 bases, there was a span of 14 bases. This CDR3 comprises 14 residues. The germline CDR1 and CDR2 sequences are DFQATT and SNEGSKA (reference sequence). CDR3 bases: TGCAGTGCTAGTCCGGGTGTGGAGTACACTGAAGCTTTCTTT. Amino acids: CSASPGVEYTEAFF.

The V and J genes are TRBV12-3 or TRBV12-4 and TRBJ2-3; D gene uncertain. V lost 4 bases and J 0 bases, leaving 14 bases between the germline ends. The CDR3 totals 16 residues. The CDR3 region has the DNA TGTGCCAGCAGTTCCTCGTGGGTTGCGAGCACAGATACGCAGTATTTT. Amino acid sequence: CASSSSWVASTDTQYF.

This chain's CDR3 is CSVGAVPNTGELFF. The DNA for the CDR3 is TGCAGCGTTGGAGCAGTTCCGAACACCGGGGAGCTGTTTTTT. V and J are TRBV29-1 and TRBJ2-2, with no clear D. This CDR3 region has 14 residues. V was trimmed by 4 bases and J by 0 bases, leaving 9 bases between them. CDR1 is SQVTM, CDR2 ANQGSEA, per germline.

This clonotype came up once. A much larger clonotype is one base distant, so this may be a read error. The CDR3 does not close with the conserved phenylalanine or tryptophan, likely indicating a read error. V is TRBV6-4 and J is TRBJ2-5; no reliable D call. TRBJ2-7 matches the DNA end more closely, so the J call is doubtful. Germline V gene sequence: CDR1 MRHNA, CDR2 SNTAGT. This CDR3 has 14 amino acids. The CDR3 is CASSDWRRAYEQYC. The CDR3 DNA reads as TGTGCCAGCAGTGATTGGCGACGTGCCTACGAGCAGTACTGC.

This clonotype has only a few counts. This chain links TRBV20-1 with TRBJ2-5; the match to TRBD1 covers 7 bases. This CDR3 contains 15 residues. Losses at the gene ends were 0 bases for V and 5 bases for J; bases not matched to a gene: 9. In germline, CDR1 is DFQATT, CDR2 SNEGSKA (reference sequence). CDR3 DNA sequence: TGCAGTGCTAGAGAAACGGGACAGCCGGCCGAGACCCAGTACTTC. Translating gives CSARETGQPAETQYF.

This chain links TRBV20-1 with TRBJ1-2; D may be TRBD1 (6 bases). Trimming took off 4 bases at V and 7 bases at J, with 19 bases between the two ends. Germline CDR1 is DFQATT and CDR2 is SNEGSKA (reference sequence). The CDR3 is 14 amino acids. CDR3 region: CSAKQNRVPGGYTF. The CDR3 coding sequence is TGCAGTGCTAAGCAAAACAGGGTTCCGGGTGGCTACACCTTC.

This chain links TRBV5-1 with TRBJ1-2; the match to TRBD1 covers 7 bases. Looked up from germline, CDR1 is SGHRS and CDR2 is YFSETQ. V trimming: 7 bases; J trimming: 4 bases; junction bases outside the gene matches: 4. The CDR3 runs to 12 residues. CDR3 nucleotide sequence: TGCGCCAGCGAAGGACAGGTCTATGGCTACACCTTC. Its translation: CASEGQVYGYTF.

The sample holds many counts of this clonotype. This rearrangement joins TRBV7-2 to TRBJ2-1, with TRBD1 as a possible D gene (6 bases). The germline CDR1 and CDR2 sequences are SGHTA and FQGNSA. The V and J ends lost 5 bases and 0 bases respectively, with 11 bases between them. The CDR3 covers 15 residues. In DNA form, the CDR3 reads TGTGCCAGCAGCCGACAGGAGAGCTCCTACAATGAGCAGTTCTTC. Its protein is CASSRQESSYNEQFF. The full variable domain, in which reference TRBV7-2 and TRBJ2-1 provide the parts outside the CDR3, is GAGVSQSPSNKVTEKGKDVELRCDPISGHTALYWYRQSLGQGLEFLIYFQGNSAPDKSGLPSDRFSAERTGGSVSTLTIQRTQQEDSAVYLCASSRQESSYNEQFFGPGTRLTVL.

This clonotype has a handful of counts. The CDR3 region has the DNA TGTGCCAGCTCACCATTCCCGGACAGGTCGGAGCAGTACTTC. It specifies CASSPFPDRSEQYF. The rearrangement joins TRBV18 to TRBJ2-7; 7 bases match TRBD1. Germline V CDR1 and CDR2: KGHSH, LQKENI. The V gene end was trimmed by 2 bases and the J gene end by 7 bases; junction bases not matched to a gene: 8. The CDR3 loop spans 14 amino acids.

This clonotype was counted many times. The gene calls are TRBV28 and TRBJ1-2; a possible D gene is TRBD1 (6 bases). V was pared by 3 bases and J by 8 bases, with 13 bases between. CDR1 is MDHEN, CDR2 SYDVKM, per germline. This CDR3 region has 13 residues. The CDR3 reads CASSFVTGRGYTF. CDR3 DNA sequence: TGTGCCAGCAGTTTTGTAACAGGGAGAGGCTACACCTTC.

This clonotype has a count of ten or more. V usage is TRBV7-3 and J usage is TRBJ1-1; D is perhaps TRBD1 (5 bases). This CDR3 is 16 amino acids long. Germline lookup yields CDR1 SGHTA and CDR2 FQGTGA. The germline V and J ends were trimmed by 2 bases and 7 bases, with 20 bases remaining between them. For the CDR3, the DNA is TGTGCCAGCAGCTTATTTCTGGGGACCCCAGATAATGAAGCTTTCTTT. Translating it yields CASSLFLGTPDNEAFF.

With regard to this clonotype: A much larger clone differs by one base, so this may be a read error. The chain links TRBV20-1 to TRBJ1-2, with unresolved D. V was clipped by 6 bases and J by 4 bases, with 15 bases between them. The CDR3 spans 13 residues. Germline V gene sequence: CDR1 DFQATT, CDR2 SNEGSKA (reference sequence). This CDR3 reads CSAEPMAGYGYTF. As DNA, the CDR3 is TGCAGTGCCGAGCCTATGGCAGGCTATGGCTACACCTTC.

This clonotype appeared once. The rearrangement uses TRBV30 and TRBJ1-1; D remains ambiguous. This CDR3 contains 13 residues. Germline assignment: CDR1 GTSNPN and CDR2 SVGIG (reference sequence). V was cut by 2 bases and J by 4 bases, with 11 bases left in between. The CDR3 DNA is TGTGCCTGGAGTAAGCGGGGTGCCACTGAAGCTTTCTTT. Its protein is CAWSKRGATEAFF.

The V gene is TRBV6-5, the J gene TRBJ2-3; 9 bases map to TRBD1. Trimming took 0 bases from V and 8 from J; bases not matched to a gene: 21. The CDR3 loop spans 20 amino acids. Germline-derived CDR1 and CDR2 are MNHEY and SVGAGI. CDR3 in amino acids: CASSYSGGTGLAIRAGTQYF. As DNA, the CDR3 is TGTGCCAGCAGTTACTCGGGAGGGACAGGGTTGGCGATTCGGGCAGGTACGCAGTATTTT.

This clonotype has just a few counts. The junction shows a germline mismatch at one end, possibly a read error. The chain uses TRBV7-9 and TRBJ2-5; D is uncertain. There are 14 residues in the CDR3. Germline V gene sequence: CDR1 SEHNR, CDR2 FQNEAQ (reference sequence). The DNA for the CDR3 is TGTGCCAGTAGCTTACCCCGAAGGCAAGAGACCCAGTACTTC. It encodes CASSLPRRQETQYF.